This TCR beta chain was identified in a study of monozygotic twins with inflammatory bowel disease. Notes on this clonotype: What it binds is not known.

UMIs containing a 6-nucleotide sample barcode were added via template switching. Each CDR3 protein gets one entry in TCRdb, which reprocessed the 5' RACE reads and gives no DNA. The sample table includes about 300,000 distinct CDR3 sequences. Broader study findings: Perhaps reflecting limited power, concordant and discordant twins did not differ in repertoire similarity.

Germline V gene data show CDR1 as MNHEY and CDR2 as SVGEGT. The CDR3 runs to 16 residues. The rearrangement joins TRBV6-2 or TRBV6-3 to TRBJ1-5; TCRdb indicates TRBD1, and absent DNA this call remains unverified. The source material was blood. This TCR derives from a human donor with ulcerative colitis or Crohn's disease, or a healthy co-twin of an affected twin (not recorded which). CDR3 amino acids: CAIRRRGVGSNQPQHF.